These 5 T cell receptor beta chains were all obtained from the same sample, sequenced in a study of T cell repertoires in cytomegalovirus infection. These receptors lack a known antigen. TCRdb reprocessed the reads via MiXCR and lists one record per CDR3 protein. The sample lists hundreds of thousands of distinct CDR3 sequences, around 32% occurring once. This specimen consisted of cultured PBMCs, obtained from culture after CMV antigen stimulation. Every receptor here comes from a human donor in good health (CMV status not recorded). Some clones in this sample may be carry-over from other donors' samples.

The chain is built from TRBV4-2 and TRBJ2-1, with no clear D. Trimming removed 3 bases at V and 8 bases at J, with 23 bases between. CDR3 size: 17 residues. Germline V gives CDR1 LGHNA, CDR2 YNFKEQ. CDR3 bases: TGTGCCAGCAGCCACCTCCCGGTCACCCGTGTGGACGATGAGCAGTTCTTC. It is translated as CASSHLPVTRVDDEQFF.

The chain has TRBV5-4 and TRBJ2-1, with a possible D match to TRBD2 (5 bases). Per the germline V gene, CDR1 is SGHNT and CDR2 is YYREEE (reference sequence). Trimming stripped 3 bases from V and 2 bases from J, with 12 bases between. The CDR3 extends over 15 amino acids. CDR3 protein: CASSSLHGAYNEQFF. CDR3 coding DNA: TGTGCCAGCAGCTCCCTCCACGGGGCCTACAATGAGCAGTTCTTC.

This clonotype was seen a handful of times. The chain recombines TRBV7-2 with TRBJ2-6; D may match TRBD1 or TRBD2 (7 bases each). The V gene lost 5 bases and the J gene lost 0 bases, with 23 bases spanning the gap. Germline values: CDR1 SGHTA, CDR2 FQGNSA. The CDR3 runs 20 residues. DNA of the CDR3: TGTGCCAGCAGCCTCCCCGGGAGGAAGGAGGGGGCCTCTGGGGCCAACGTCCTGACTTTC. The encoded protein is CASSLPGRKEGASGANVLTF.

V is TRBV12-3 or TRBV12-4 and J is TRBJ1-1; D gene ambiguous. The CDR3 runs to 15 residues. The V end was cut by 5 bases, the J end by 0 bases, with 13 bases between. CDR3 nucleotides: TGTGCCAGCAGTCGACACCTGTCAGTGAACACTGAAGCTTTCTTT. This translates into CASSRHLSVNTEAFF.

The chain is built from TRBV7-2 and TRBJ2-3; D gene uncertain. Germline loops: CDR1 SGHTA, CDR2 FQGNSA. Trimming left V 1 base short and J 1 base short, with 18 bases between. The CDR3 runs 18 residues. The CDR3 DNA is TGTGCCAGCAGCTTAGATACAGTTAAAGACACAGGCACAGATACGCAGTATTTT. Translation: CASSLDTVKDTGTDTQYF.